The TCR beta chain described here comes from a study of monozygotic twins with inflammatory bowel disease. Study findings and constraints: Among patients, repertoires may have gained variability from differing immunosuppressive treatments.

CDR1 is MNHEY and CDR2 is SMNVEV in the germline V gene (reference sequence). CDR3 size: 13 residues. From its re-call of the 5' RACE reads, TCRdb lists each CDR3 protein once, without DNA. The ten top clones account for around 2.8%, within a sample of under 200,000 distinct CDR3 sequences. Points on this clonotype: The antigen remains unidentified.

The origin of this receptor is a human donor with ulcerative colitis or Crohn's disease, or a healthy co-twin of an affected twin (not recorded which). This sequence joins TRBV27 and TRBJ1-5; TCRdb outputs TRBD1, but without DNA this stays unchecked. The specimen was blood. The CDR3 sequence is CASRTVSNQPQHF.